This T cell receptor beta chain was recorded in a study of CD8+CD57+ T cells in acquired aplastic anemia. The CDR3 consists of 19 residues. In germline, CDR1 is SSHAT, CDR2 FNYEAQ (reference sequence). All patients picked for sequencing had shown, by flow cytometry, an expansion of CD8+CD57+ cells. A note on this clonotype: Sequence at one end of the junction differs from germline and may be a read error.

For CDR3 and TCR beta VDJ profiling, genomic DNA was the template used. Using its own MiXCR run on the reads, TCRdb lists one record per CDR3 protein. Among about 160,000 distinct CDR3 sequences listed, more than 45% were seen once. The receptor comes from a human donor with aplastic anemia. The rearrangement joins TRBV7-7 to TRBJ2-5, with 9 bases that match TRBD2. The material sequenced was sorted CD4+, CD8+, or CD8+CD57+ T cells (not recorded which) from PBMCs. The CDR3 DNA reads as TGTGCCAGCAGCCCTCTAGCGGGGCTCGGGGGCCGTGACCAAGAGATCCAGTACTTC. Protein: CASSPLAGLGGRDQEIQYF.